This is a list of T cell receptor beta chains from one sample in a study of blood T cell repertoires in COVID-19. Method: immunoSEQ multiplex PCR; TCRdb's copy keeps in-frame clones and lacks some. The table records over 90,000 clones, roughly 79% of them present only once. Sequencing input: peripheral blood. The receptors shown here come from an elderly man with COVID-19, enrolled during active disease. Each CDR3 is given with its conserved first and last residue. D genes are given only for firm matches. Where a row states a size, it is once, few, many or the class of an expanded clone; other rows omit it.

j_gene | abundance | d_gene | v_gene | CDR3aa | CDR3nt
TRBJ1-2 | - | TRBD1 | TRBV19 | CASSSGTGGVYGYTF | TGTGCCAGTAGTTCCGGGACAGGGGGAGTCTATGGCTACACCTTC
TRBJ1-2 | - | TRBD1 | TRBV30 | CAWTRDRPYGYTF | TGTGCCTGGACCAGGGACAGACCCTATGGCTACACCTTC
TRBJ2-5 | once | TRBD2 | TRBV19 | CASSRGLAGWEETQYF | TGTGCCAGTAGTAGGGGACTAGCGGGATGGGAAGAGACCCAGTACTTC
TRBJ2-3 | - | TRBD1 | TRBV7-2 | CASSLKSGTGADTQYF | TGTGCCAGCAGCTTAAAGTCCGGGACAGGGGCCGATACGCAGTATTTT
TRBJ1-1 | once | TRBD1 | TRBV5-1 | CASSKGQGSNTEAFF | TGCGCCAGCAGCAAGGGACAGGGGAGTAACACTGAAGCTTTCTTT
TRBJ2-7 | few | - | TRBV30 | CAWSVNRVYEQYF | TGTGCCTGGAGTGTAAACAGGGTCTACGAGCAGTACTTC
TRBJ2-1 | - | TRBD2 | TRBV28 | CASSFILRETINEQFF | TGTGCCAGCAGTTTTATCTTGCGGGAGACCATCAATGAGCAGTTCTTC
TRBJ1-1 | - | - | TRBV18 | CASSPRANTEAFF | TGTGCCAGCTCACCACGGGCTAACACTGAAGCTTTCTTT
TRBJ1-4 | - | - | TRBV4-3 | CASSHADRLNEKLFF | TGCGCCAGCAGCCATGCTGACAGACTTAATGAAAAACTGTTTTTT
TRBJ1-3 | - | TRBD1 | TRBV19 | CASSLQGVSGNTIYF | TGTGCCAGTAGCTTACAGGGGGTCTCTGGAAACACCATATATTTT
TRBJ1-5 | - | TRBD1 | TRBV19 | CASSSGTGRNQPQHF | TGTGCCAGTAGTAGCGGGACAGGGCGCAATCAGCCCCAGCATTTT
TRBJ2-3 | once | TRBD2 | TRBV2 | CASSVPSGETDTQYF | TGTGCCAGCAGTGTGCCTAGCGGGGAGACAGATACGCAGTATTTT
TRBJ1-2 | once | TRBD1 | TRBV6-5 | CASRSTGVYGYTF | TGTGCCAGCAGATCGACAGGGGTCTATGGCTACACCTTC
TRBJ2-7 | once | TRBD1 | TRBV25-1 | CASTPDRGQVGEQYF | TGTGCCAGCACCCCGGACAGGGGGCAAGTGGGCGAGCAGTACTTC
TRBJ1-1 | once | - | TRBV19 | CASSQGTDTYAEAFF | TGTGCCAGTAGCCAGGGCACGGATACCTACGCTGAAGCTTTCTTT
TRBJ1-1 | - | - | TRBV5-6 | CASSLEGRGAFF | TGTGCCAGCAGCTTGGAAGGAAGAGGAGCTTTCTTT
TRBJ1-2 | - | TRBD1 | TRBV4-1 | CASSPDRGKYGYTF | TGCGCCAGCAGCCCGGACAGGGGAAAGTACGGCTACACCTTC
TRBJ1-1 | few | TRBD1 | TRBV19 | CASSPTGDRGAFF | TGTGCCAGTAGCCCAACAGGGGACAGGGGAGCTTTCTTT
TRBJ2-7 | - | TRBD2 | TRBV5-1 | CASSLPGLGAYEQYF | TGCGCCAGCAGCCTACCGGGACTAGGGGCCTACGAGCAGTACTTC
TRBJ1-2 | - | - | TRBV11-2 | CASSPLRGRLGGYTF | TGTGCCAGCAGCCCATTACGGGGGAGATTGGGCGGCTACACCTTC
TRBJ2-1 | - | TRBD2 | TRBV6-2/TRBV6-3 | CASSYRTRNYNEQFF | TGTGCCAGCAGTTATCGGACTAGAAATTACAATGAGCAGTTCTTC
TRBJ1-1 | once | - | TRBV19 | CASIRTPGVEAFF | TGTGCCAGTATTCGGACGCCGGGGGTTGAAGCTTTCTTT
TRBJ1-6 | - | - | TRBV4-2 | CASSQGSRVNSPLHF | TGTGCCAGCAGCCAAGGTTCCAGGGTAAACTCACCCCTCCACTTT
TRBJ2-7 | - | TRBD2 | TRBV11-2 | CASSLEGLEISEQYF | TGTGCCAGCAGCTTAGAGGGACTAGAAATCAGCGAGCAGTACTTC
TRBJ1-2 | few | TRBD1 | TRBV3-1/TRBV3-2 | CASSLRQGRGYTF | TGTGCCAGCAGCCTGAGACAGGGCCGAGGCTACACCTTC
TRBJ2-2 | - | TRBD1 | TRBV5-1 | CASSRQGVDTGELFF | TGCGCCAGCAGCCGACAGGGTGTGGACACCGGGGAGCTGTTTTTT
TRBJ2-3 | - | TRBD2 | TRBV5-1 | CASSPRLFSGRGSDTQYF | TGCGCCAGCAGCCCTCGCCTTTTTAGCGGGAGAGGATCAGATACGCAGTATTTT
TRBJ2-7 | - | - | TRBV7-9 | CASSFGGHWGF | TGTGCCAGCAGCTTTGGCGGACATTGGGGATTT
TRBJ2-5 | - | TRBD1 | TRBV9 | CASSPRVGGMETQYF | TGTGCCAGCAGCCCCCGTGTAGGGGGCATGGAGACCCAGTACTTC
TRBJ2-5 | - | - | TRBV19 | CASSKRTEQETQYF | TGTGCCAGTAGTAAACGGACAGAACAAGAGACCCAGTACTTC
TRBJ1-2 | once | TRBD1 | TRBV5-8 | CASSLYGQADNYGYTF | TGTGCCAGCAGCCTTTACGGACAGGCCGATAACTATGGCTACACCTTC
TRBJ2-2 | once | - | TRBV3-1/TRBV3-2 | CASSVFGMGGNTGELFF | TGTGCCAGCAGCGTTTTTGGAATGGGGGGGAACACCGGGGAGCTGTTTTTT
TRBJ1-2 | - | TRBD1 | TRBV6-5 | CASSSTGGKYGYTF | TGTGCCAGCAGTTCGACAGGGGGCAAATATGGCTACACCTTC
TRBJ2-2 | - | TRBD1 | TRBV9 | CASSARDRGPTGELFF | TGTGCCAGCAGCGCCAGGGACAGGGGGCCGACCGGGGAGCTGTTTTTT
TRBJ2-5 | few | TRBD1 | TRBV5-1 | CASSAWTGAGRQETQYF | TGCGCCAGCAGCGCCTGGACAGGCGCCGGCCGACAAGAGACCCAGTACTTC
TRBJ1-1 | - | - | TRBV6-1 | CASSEPGRSTEAFF | TGTGCCAGCAGTGAACCGGGAAGGAGCACTGAAGCTTTCTTT
TRBJ1-5 | - | - | TRBV19 | CASSTGTNNQPQHF | TGTGCCAGTAGTACCGGGACAAACAATCAGCCCCAGCATTTT
TRBJ2-7 | - | TRBD2 | TRBV5-1 | CASSLAGLVYEQYF | TGCGCCAGCAGCTTGGCAGGACTAGTCTACGAGCAGTACTTC
TRBJ1-2 | - | - | TRBV30 | CAWSTRNYGYTF | TGTGCCTGGAGTACCAGGAACTATGGCTACACCTTC